This T cell receptor (beta chain) came from a study of radiotherapy plus CTLA-4 blockade in lung cancer. Study-level points and caveats: Blood saw expansion of tumor-derived TCR clones after radiotherapy plus ipilimumab.

Focal radiation plus CTLA-4 blockade with ipilimumab was administered to patients who had chemo-refractory metastatic non-small-cell lung cancer. The method was immunoSEQ multiplex PCR; TCRdb's version includes in-frame clones alone and lacks a portion of them. The data show approximately 76,000 clones, around 79% seen once. Losses at the gene ends were 1 base for V and 0 bases for J; bases not matched to a gene: 4. From germline, CDR1 is SGDLS and CDR2 YYNGEE. The CDR3 extends over 16 amino acids. As to this clone: No antigen is known for it.

The input for sequencing was peripheral blood, taken from a patient treated with radiotherapy plus ipilimumab. The source of this sequence is a human donor with non-small cell lung cancer who had a partial response to radiotherapy plus ipilimumab. Some clones in this sample may be carry-over from other donors' samples. The chain is built from TRBV9 and TRBJ2-1; TRBD2 agrees at 7 bases. The CDR3 loop reads CASSVFGGSSYNEQFF. The DNA of the CDR3 is TGTGCCAGCAGCGTATTTGGCGGGAGCTCCTACAATGAGCAGTTCTTC.